This T cell receptor (beta chain) derives from a study of blood T cell repertoires in COVID-19 (dated by TCRdb to the early 2020s). Regarding the study in general: Collaborator samples came from the United States, Italy and Spain and covered acute and convalescent phases of COVID-19. The material from the prospective study consisted of cDNA or gDNA derived from T cells, B-cell-depleted T cells, or PBMCs. The dataset comprised deeply sampled blood TCRbeta repertoires from subjects exposed to, actively infected with, or recovered from COVID-19. A freely available public database, intended as a resource for researchers studying the immune response to SARS-CoV-2, is where the repertoires were released. Samples came from the ongoing ImmuneRACE study (first 160 participants) plus 1,254 subjects from 6 global collaborators. A de-identified subject ID, COVID-19 status, age in years and sex were almost always included in the sample metadata. HLA class I and class II types, where available, came from metadata supplied by the sample provider rather than from assay-based typing. What the work shows at the level of the full study, not this receptor alone: Clinical and demographic metadata were provided uncurated, with the amount varying by source and participant.

Participants in the prospective study were enrolled through a virtual design, were aged roughly 18 to 100 years, and lived in 24 United States geographic areas. In the prospective study, cohorts were assigned on the basis of participant-reported clinical history obtained from a screening survey and a study questionnaire. Exposed participants had been in contact with someone with a PCR-confirmed or clinician-diagnosed COVID-19 case within 2 weeks of study entry. Mobile phlebotomists in the prospective study collected whole blood, serum and a nasopharyngeal or oropharyngeal swab from every participant. Additional blood draws and questionnaires over an approximately two-month period could optionally be provided by prospective study participants. Blood samples from the prospective study were shipped frozen or at room temperature prior to DNA extraction. The germline V gene provides CDR1 KGHSY and CDR2 FQNENV. Relative to germline, V is 2 bases shorter and J is 1 base shorter, with 15 bases between their ends. From the cysteine through the phenylalanine, the CDR3 covers 18 amino acids. Only the CDR3 region is kept as DNA, spanning 54 bases read in frame from base 1.

As concerns this clone: Its antigen target is currently unknown. Base quality data are lacking; no much larger clone is found one base away.

TCRbeta CDR3 regions were amplified from genomic DNA by means of the immunoSEQ Assay, a bias-controlled multiplex PCR. In the source study's methods: The number of nucleated cells in each sample was estimated by amplification of reference gene primers within the assay. To quantify the absolute abundance of each unique TCRbeta CDR3 rearrangement, sequence reads were collapsed and filtered. For each sample, productive Simpson clonality was calculated as the square root of Simpson's diversity index across productive rearrangements. Sourced from immuneACCESS, this table was stored by TCRdb with only in-frame sequences that have V and J called. A share of the clones is absent; for the studies checked, an unresolved V gene accounts for under half, and the remainder has no known explanation. The D gene and trimming were derived from the DNA, and the V and J assignments and clone size from that table. Counted in this sample were over 350,000 clones; roughly nine tenths of them appeared once. Of the sample, over 0.7% is held by the ten largest clones.

This receptor was taken from a woman between 40 and 55 years old who had been exposed to COVID-19. The rearranged segments are TRBV16 and TRBJ1-6; TRBD1 is possibly the D segment (5 matching bases). Sequencing used PBMCs or T cells enriched from blood (not recorded which). The bases read TGTGCCAGCAGCCAAAGGAGGGGAGGCGGATCCTATAATTCACCCCTCCACTTT. The resulting protein is CASSQRRGGGSYNSPLHF. Reference TRBV16 and TRBJ1-6 proteins supply the regions before and after the CDR3; the full variable domain is: GEEVAQTPKHLVRGEGQKAKLYCAPIKGHSYVFWYQQVLKNEFKFLISFQNENVFDETGMPKERFSAKCLPNSPCSLEIQATKLEDSAVYFCASSQRRGGGSYNSPLHFGNGTRLTVT.